Detailed here is one TCR beta chain. The sample is drawn from a study of blood T cell repertoires in COVID-19. Overall study: Whether acute or convalescent, the COVID-19 samples came from the United States, Italy and Spain. T cells, B-cell-depleted T cells, or PBMCs supplied cDNA or gDNA.

Original processing methods: Reference gene primer amplification gave estimated nucleated cell counts. Some clones are missing from TCRdb's copy, which holds only in-frame ones; the method was immunoSEQ multiplex PCR. That table gives V, J and clone size, and the DNA gave D and trimming. The sample includes 75,000 to 95,000 clones, about two thirds of them seen just once. CDR1 KGHSH and CDR2 LQKENI come from the germline V gene. CDR3 length: 16 residues. The V end lost 5 bases, the J end lost 4 bases, and 20 bases lay between the germline ends. The origin of this receptor is a woman in her sixties in a cohort sampled during active or convalescent COVID-19. This sequence joins TRBV18 and TRBJ1-2; D possibly corresponds to TRBD1 (6 bases). The source material was peripheral blood. CDR3 residues: CASSASSRGFAYGYTF. The CDR3 region has the DNA TGTGCCAGCTCAGCCTCGAGCAGGGGTTTCGCCTATGGCTACACCTTC.